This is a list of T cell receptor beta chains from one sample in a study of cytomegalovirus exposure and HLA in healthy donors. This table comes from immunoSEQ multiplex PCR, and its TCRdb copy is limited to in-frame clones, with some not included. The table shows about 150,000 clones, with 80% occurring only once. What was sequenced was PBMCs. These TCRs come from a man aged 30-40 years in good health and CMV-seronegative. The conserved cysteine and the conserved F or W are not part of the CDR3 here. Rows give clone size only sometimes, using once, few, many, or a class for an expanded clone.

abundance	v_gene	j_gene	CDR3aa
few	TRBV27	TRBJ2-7	ASSLSVTGVWQY
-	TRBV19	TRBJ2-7	ASRDPREAPYEQY
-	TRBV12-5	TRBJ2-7	ASGLVPGLEIPNSEQY
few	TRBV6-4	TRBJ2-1	ASSGGQGAGNEQF
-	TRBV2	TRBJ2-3	ASSDPGDRTDTQY
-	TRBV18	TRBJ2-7	ASSPPAGTYEQY
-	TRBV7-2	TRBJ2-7	ASSFPVAGYYEQY
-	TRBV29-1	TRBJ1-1	SAQNTEAF
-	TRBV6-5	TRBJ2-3	ASSYSPAGDTQY
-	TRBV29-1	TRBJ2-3	SVAPRDLGDTQY
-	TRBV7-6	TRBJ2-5	ASSFPGETQY
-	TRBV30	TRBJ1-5	AWSAGSGQPQH
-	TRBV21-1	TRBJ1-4	ASSGRGNEKLF
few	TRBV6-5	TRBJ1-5	ASGQTYQPQH
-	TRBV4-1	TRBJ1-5	ASSQTGAGGQPQH
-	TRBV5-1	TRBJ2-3	ASRAGHSTDTQY
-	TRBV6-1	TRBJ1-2	ASSDIKSGYT
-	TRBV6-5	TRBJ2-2	ASSYWGLPNTGELF
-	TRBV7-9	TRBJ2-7	ASSRDPTGFYEQY
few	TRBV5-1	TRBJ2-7	ASARDYEQY
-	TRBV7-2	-	ASSPAPGGEQF
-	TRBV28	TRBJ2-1	ASSLRLAGSGEQF
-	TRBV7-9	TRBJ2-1	ANGGLAGQGQF
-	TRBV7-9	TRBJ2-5	ASGALAALETQY
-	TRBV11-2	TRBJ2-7	ASSLATGVLGEQY
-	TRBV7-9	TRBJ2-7	ASSLARFEQY
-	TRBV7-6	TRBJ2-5	ASSLLTPGGGETQY
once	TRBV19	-	ASSSPGLYEQY
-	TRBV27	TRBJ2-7	ASSPGLTGEQY
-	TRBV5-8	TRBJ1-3	ASWGEKISGNTIY
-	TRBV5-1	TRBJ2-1	ASSSSLQGPSYNEQF
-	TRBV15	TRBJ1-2	ATSGYRGSTANYGYT
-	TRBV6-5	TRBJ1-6	ASSYGQVSPLH
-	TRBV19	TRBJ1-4	ASSPTQGATNEKLF
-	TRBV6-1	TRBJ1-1	ASSDFVRNTEAF
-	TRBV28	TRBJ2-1	ASSWAEDEQF
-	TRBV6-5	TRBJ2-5	ASSYSGSPKQETQY
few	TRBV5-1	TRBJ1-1	ASSFLRENTEAF
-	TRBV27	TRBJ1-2	ASSRPGTGSGYT
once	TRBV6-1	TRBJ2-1	AARLAGEYEQF
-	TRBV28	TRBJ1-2	ASQRQGYGYT
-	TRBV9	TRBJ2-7	ASSGGGEQY
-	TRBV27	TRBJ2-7	ASRPGGSSYEQY
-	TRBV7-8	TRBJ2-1	ASSRDGWSSYNEQF
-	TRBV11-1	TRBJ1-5	ASSLDQDQPQH
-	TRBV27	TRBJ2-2	ASSLPGGELF
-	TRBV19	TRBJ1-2	ASSLGEYGYT
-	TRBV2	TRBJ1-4	ASCTEDEKLF
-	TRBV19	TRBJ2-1	ASSMPRLAERDEQF
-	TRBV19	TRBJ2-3	ASTPAGRAGPDTQY
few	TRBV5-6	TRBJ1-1	ASSSLHRGGSTEAF
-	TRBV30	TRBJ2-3	AWSVGGSVNTQY
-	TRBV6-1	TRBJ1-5	ASSGRTGGENQPQH
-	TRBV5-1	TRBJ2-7	ASSFGGTYEQY